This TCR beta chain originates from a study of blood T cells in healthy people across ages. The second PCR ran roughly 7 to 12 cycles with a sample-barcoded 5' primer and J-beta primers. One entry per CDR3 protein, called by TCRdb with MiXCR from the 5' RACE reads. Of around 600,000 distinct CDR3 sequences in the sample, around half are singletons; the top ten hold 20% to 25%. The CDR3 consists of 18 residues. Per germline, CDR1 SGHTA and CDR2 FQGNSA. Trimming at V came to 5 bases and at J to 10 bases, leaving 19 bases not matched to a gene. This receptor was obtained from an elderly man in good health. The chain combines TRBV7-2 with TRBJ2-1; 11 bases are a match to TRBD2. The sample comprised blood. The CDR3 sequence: CASSPSGRASGRRWEQFF. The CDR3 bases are TGTGCCAGCAGCCCTAGCGGCCGGGCTAGCGGGAGGAGGTGGGAGCAGTTCTTC.